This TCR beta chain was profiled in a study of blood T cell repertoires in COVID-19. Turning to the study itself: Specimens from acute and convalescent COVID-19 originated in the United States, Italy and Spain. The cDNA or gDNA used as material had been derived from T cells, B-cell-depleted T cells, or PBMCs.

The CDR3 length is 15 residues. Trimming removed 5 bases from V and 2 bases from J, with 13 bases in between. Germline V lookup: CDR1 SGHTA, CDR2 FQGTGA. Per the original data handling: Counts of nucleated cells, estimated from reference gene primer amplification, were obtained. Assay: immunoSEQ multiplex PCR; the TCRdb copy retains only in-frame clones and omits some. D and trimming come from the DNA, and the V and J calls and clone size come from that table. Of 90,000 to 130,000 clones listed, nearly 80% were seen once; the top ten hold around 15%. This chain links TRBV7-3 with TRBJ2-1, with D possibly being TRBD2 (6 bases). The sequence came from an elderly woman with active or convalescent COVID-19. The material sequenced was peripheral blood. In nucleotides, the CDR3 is TGTGCCAGCAGCCCGGGGGTAGCGGCCTACAATGAGCAGTTCTTC. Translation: CASSPGVAAYNEQFF.